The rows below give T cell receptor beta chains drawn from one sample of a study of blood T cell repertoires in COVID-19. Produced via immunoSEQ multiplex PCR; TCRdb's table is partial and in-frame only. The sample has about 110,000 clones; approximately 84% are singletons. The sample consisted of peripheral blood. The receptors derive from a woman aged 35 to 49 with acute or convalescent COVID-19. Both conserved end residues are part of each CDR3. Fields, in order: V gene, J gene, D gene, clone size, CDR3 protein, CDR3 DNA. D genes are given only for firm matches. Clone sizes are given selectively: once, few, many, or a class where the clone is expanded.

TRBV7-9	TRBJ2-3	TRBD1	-	CASSAGTGRTDTQYF	TGTGCCAGCAGTGCCGGGACAGGACGCACAGATACGCAGTATTTT
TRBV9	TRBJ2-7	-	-	CASSVSPFSYEQYF	TGTGCCAGCAGCGTATCCCCATTCTCCTACGAGCAGTACTTC
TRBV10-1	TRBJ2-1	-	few	CASSEGGAGVDEQFF	TGCGCCAGCAGCGAGGGGGGGGCCGGGGTCGACGAGCAGTTCTTC
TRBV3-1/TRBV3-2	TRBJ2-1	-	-	CASSPRGAYNEQFF	TGTGCCAGCAGCCCCCGCGGAGCCTACAATGAGCAGTTCTTC
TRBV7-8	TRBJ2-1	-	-	CASSRDRIYNEQFF	TGTGCCAGCAGCCGAGACAGAATCTACAATGAGCAGTTCTTC
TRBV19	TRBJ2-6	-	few	CASTITGTGANVLTF	TGTGCCAGTACCATAACAGGGACTGGGGCCAACGTCCTGACTTTC
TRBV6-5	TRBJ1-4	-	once	CAGGFKLGTNEKLFF	TGTGCCGGGGGCTTCAAGTTAGGAACTAATGAAAAACTGTTTTTT
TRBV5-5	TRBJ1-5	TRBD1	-	CASSRDDRGNQPQHF	TGTGCCAGCAGCCGAGATGACAGGGGGAATCAGCCCCAGCATTTT
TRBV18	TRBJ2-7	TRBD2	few	CASSPGLVSYEQYF	TGTGCCAGCTCACCAGGACTAGTATCCTACGAGCAGTACTTC
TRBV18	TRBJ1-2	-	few	CASSRIDSTYEGYTF	TGTGCCAGCTCACGTATAGACAGTACCTACGAGGGCTACACCTTC
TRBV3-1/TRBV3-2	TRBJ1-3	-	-	CASSQAGVSGNTIYF	TGTGCCAGCAGCCAAGCGGGGGTTTCTGGAAACACCATATATTTT
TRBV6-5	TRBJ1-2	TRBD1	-	CASTPGGTGNYGYTF	TGTGCCAGCACGCCAGGGGGAACGGGCAACTATGGCTACACCTTC
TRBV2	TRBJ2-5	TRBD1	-	CASSFGQGASGRETQYF	TGTGCCAGCAGCTTTGGACAGGGGGCTTCAGGAAGGGAGACCCAGTACTTC
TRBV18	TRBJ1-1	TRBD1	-	CASSRGQGATTEAFF	TGTGCCAGCTCACGGGGACAGGGGGCGACCACTGAAGCTTTCTTT
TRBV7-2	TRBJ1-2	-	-	CASSLGGAKADYGYTF	TGTGCCAGCAGCTTGGGCGGGGCTAAGGCGGACTATGGCTACACCTTC
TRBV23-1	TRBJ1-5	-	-	CASSQSLTLGVGNQPQHF	TGCGCCAGCAGTCAATCCCTGACCCTAGGGGTGGGCAATCAGCCCCAGCATTTT
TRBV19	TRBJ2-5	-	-	CASSTGQLRYQETQYF	TGTGCCAGTAGTACCGGACAGCTAAGATACCAAGAGACCCAGTACTTC
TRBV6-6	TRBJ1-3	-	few	CASRDTGTSGNTIYF	TGTGCCAGCAGGGACACAGGAACTTCTGGAAACACCATATATTTT
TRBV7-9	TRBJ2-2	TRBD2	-	CASSWTTSGGNTGELFF	TGTGCCAGCAGCTGGACGACTAGCGGGGGGAACACCGGGGAGCTGTTTTTT
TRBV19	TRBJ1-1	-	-	CASRHTLGQGPNTEAFF	TGTGCCAGTAGGCACACCCTGGGTCAGGGGCCCAACACTGAAGCTTTCTTT
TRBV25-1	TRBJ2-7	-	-	CASSFTGAEQYF	TGTGCCAGCAGTTTCACAGGAGCCGAGCAGTACTTC
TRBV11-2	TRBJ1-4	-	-	CASSTTGSNEKLFF	TGTGCCAGCAGCACGACAGGTTCTAATGAAAAACTGTTTTTT
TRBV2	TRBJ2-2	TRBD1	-	CASTRGTGGSGGELFF	TGTGCCAGCACAAGGGGGACAGGGGGCAGTGGCGGGGAGCTGTTTTTT
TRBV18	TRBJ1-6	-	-	CASSPGSSYNSPLHF	TGTGCCAGCTCACCCGGGTCCTCCTATAATTCACCCCTCCACTTT